Each of the 7 T cell receptor beta chains below was sequenced from the same sample in a study of beta chain features in type 1 diabetes. The investigators reverse transcribed all of the isolated RNA, so they sequenced expressed TCRB transcripts. Generated by immunoSEQ multiplex PCR, the TCRdb table keeps only in-frame clones and is missing some. The sample shows a few hundred thousand clones, 10% to 15% of them seen only once. The sample comprised naive CD4+ T cells from blood. Receptors originate from a man aged 18 to 29 in good health.

V and J are TRBV9 and TRBJ2-3; maybe TRBD1 (7 bases). The germline V and J ends were trimmed by 3 bases and 1 base, with 15 bases remaining between them. CDR1 SGDLS and CDR2 YYNGEE come from the germline V gene. The CDR3 covers 16 residues. The CDR3 nucleotides are TGTGCCAGCAGCGCCTCGCGGGACAGACGCACAGATACGCAGTATTTT. It codes for CASSASRDRRTDTQYF. Looking up the rest from reference TRBV9 and TRBJ2-3 gives the full variable domain: DSGVTQTPKHLITATGQRVTLRCSPRSGDLSVYWYQQSLDQGLQFLIQYYNGEERAKGNILERFSAQQFPDLHSELNLSSLELGDSALYFCASSASRDRRTDTQYFGPGTRLTVL.

This clone was counted only a few times. V usage is TRBV27 and J usage is TRBJ2-7; weak D call: TRBD1 (7 bases). The CDR3 sequence is 15 residues long. Germline values: CDR1 MNHEY, CDR2 SMNVEV (reference sequence). The CDR3: CLTAADRQGGYEQYF. The CDR3 region has the DNA TGTCTAACCGCCGCGGACAGACAGGGAGGATACGAGCAGTACTTC.

The J gene is TRBJ2-7, the V gene TRBV25-1, with TRBD2 matching 7 bases. The junction had 7 bases not matched to a gene; V was cut back by 10 bases and J by 1 base. The CDR3 loop spans 13 amino acids. CDR1 is MGHDK and CDR2 is SYGVNS in the germline V gene. Written as DNA, the CDR3 is TGTGCCATCTCCGAGCGGGGTTCCTACGAGCAGTACTTC. Protein: CAISERGSYEQYF.

Only a few counts were recorded for this clone. The V gene is TRBV25-1, the J gene TRBJ1-2; 7 nucleotides agree with TRBD1. The CDR3 consists of 14 residues. Unmatched junction bases numbered 6, after V lost 5 bases and J lost 3 bases. CDR1 MGHDK and CDR2 SYGVNS come from the germline V gene. The CDR3 bases are TGTGCCAGCAGTACTACAGGACAGGACTATGGCTACACCTTC. Encoded protein: CASSTTGQDYGYTF.

The chain couples TRBV7-2 to TRBJ2-4, with 8 bases that match TRBD2. The germline gives CDR1 SGHTA, CDR2 FQGNSA. V was clipped by 2 bases and J by 9 bases; unmatched bases: 6. The CDR3 extends over 14 amino acids. The CDR3, as DNA: TGTGCCAGCAGCTTAACGGGAGGGCAACGCATTCAGTACTTC. Encoded protein: CASSLTGGQRIQYF.

This clone came up a few times. This chain uses TRBV6-5 with TRBJ2-7, with a possible D match to TRBD2 (6 bases). Between the trimmed V and J ends, which lost 4 bases and 3 bases, there was a span of 19 bases. The CDR3 is made up of 16 amino acids. Germline-derived CDR1 and CDR2 are MNHEY and SVGAGI. For the CDR3, the DNA is TGTGCCAGCAGTTCTCAGCTGCCCGGGGGAGGCTACGAGCAGTACTTC. This gives the protein CASSSQLPGGGYEQYF.

This clone was seen a handful of times. CDR3 amino acids: CASSHRGGSTGELFF. CDR3 sequence (DNA): TGTGCCAGCAGCCACAGGGGTGGTAGCACCGGGGAGCTGTTTTTT. The V gene is TRBV7-2, the J gene TRBJ2-2; 7 nucleotides agree with TRBD1. V gave up 5 bases and J gave up 4 bases; unmatched junction bases: 7. The V gene's germline CDR1 is SGHTA and CDR2 FQGNSA. The CDR3 runs to 15 residues.